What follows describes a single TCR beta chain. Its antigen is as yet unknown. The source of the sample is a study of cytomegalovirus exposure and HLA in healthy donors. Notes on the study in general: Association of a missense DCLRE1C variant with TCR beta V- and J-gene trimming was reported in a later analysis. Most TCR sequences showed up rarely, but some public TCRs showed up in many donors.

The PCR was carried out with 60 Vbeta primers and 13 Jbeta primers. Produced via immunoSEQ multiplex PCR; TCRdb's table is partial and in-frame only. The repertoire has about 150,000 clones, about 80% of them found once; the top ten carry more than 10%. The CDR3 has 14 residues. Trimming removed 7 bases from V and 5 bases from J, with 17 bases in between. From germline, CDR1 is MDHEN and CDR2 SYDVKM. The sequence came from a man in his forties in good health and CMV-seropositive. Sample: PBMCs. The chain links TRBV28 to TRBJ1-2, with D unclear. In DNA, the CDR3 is TGTGCCAGCACCCTCCGACTAGTCGGATATGGCTACACCTTC. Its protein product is CASTLRLVGYGYTF.